This T cell receptor (beta chain) was sequenced in a study of blood T cell repertoires in COVID-19. CDR3 length: 12 amino acids. Per the germline V gene, CDR1 is SGHRS and CDR2 is YFSETQ. V was trimmed by 7 bases and J by 2 bases, leaving 8 bases between them. TCRdb's table, derived via immunoSEQ multiplex PCR, lists solely in-frame clones and lacks some. The repertoire holds about 300,000 clones, with over 85% as singletons. The specimen was PBMCs or T cells enriched from blood (not recorded which). The source of this sequence is a woman between 45 and 60 years old who had been exposed to COVID-19. This chain connects TRBV5-1 to TRBJ2-3; maybe TRBD2 (5 bases). The CDR3 sequence is CASARDTDTQYF. The CDR3 nucleotides are TGCGCCAGCGCCCGGGACACAGATACGCAGTATTTT.